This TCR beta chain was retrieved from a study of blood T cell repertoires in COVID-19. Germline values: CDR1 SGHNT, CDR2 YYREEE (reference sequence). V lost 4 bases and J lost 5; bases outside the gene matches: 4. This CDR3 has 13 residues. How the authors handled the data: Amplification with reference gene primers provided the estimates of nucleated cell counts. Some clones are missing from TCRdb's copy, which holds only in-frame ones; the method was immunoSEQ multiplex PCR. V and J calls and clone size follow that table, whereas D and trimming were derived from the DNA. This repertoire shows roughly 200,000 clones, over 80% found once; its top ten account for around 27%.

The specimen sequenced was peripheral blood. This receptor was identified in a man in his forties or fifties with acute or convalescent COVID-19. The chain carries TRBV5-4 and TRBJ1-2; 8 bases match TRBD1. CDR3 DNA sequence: TGTGCCAGCAGCCTGGGACAGGTGTATGGCTACACCTTC. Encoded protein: CASSLGQVYGYTF.